This T cell receptor (beta chain) was identified during a study of blood T cell repertoires in COVID-19. In germline, CDR1 is SQVTM, CDR2 ANQGSEA. Trimming shortened V by 6 bases and J by 0 bases, and 14 bases separated the two germline ends. This CDR3 spans 14 amino acids. Only in-frame clones appear in the TCRdb table, and some are missing; sequencing was by immunoSEQ multiplex PCR. There are under 300,000 clones in the sample; 80% to 90% occur only once, and less than 2.5% lies in the top ten. The specimen was PBMCs or T cells enriched from blood (not recorded which). The chain has TRBV29-1 and TRBJ1-1, with D perhaps TRBD1 (5 bases). The clonotype originates from a woman in her forties or fifties who had recovered from COVID-19. The CDR3: CSVSLGGMNTEAFF. In nucleotides, the CDR3 is TGCAGCGTATCGTTGGGGGGAATGAACACTGAAGCTTTCTTT.